The T cell receptor (beta chain) described here comes from a study of T-cell memory formation after mild COVID-19. Whole-study findings and limits: Specificity for SARS-CoV-2 was not confirmed among the second-wave clones peaking on day 37. Clones that shrank (day 15 to 85) were balanced CD4/CD8, whereas later expanders leaned CD4+.

V was pared by 1 base and J by 0 bases, with 10 bases between. Germline CDR1 reads SGHAT; CDR2 reads FQNNGV. This CDR3 region has 15 residues. The sample holds a few counts of this clonotype. The antigen is unknown. TCRdb re-called the 5' RACE reads through MiXCR, storing one row per CDR3 protein. The table has around 300,000 distinct CDR3 sequences, around 17% seen once; the top ten hold 20% to 25%. The chain is built from TRBV11-2 and TRBJ2-7; D is uncertain. This TCR derives from a young man who had mild COVID-19 (a few samples of this study predate the infection). Cell type and time point are not known. Sequenced material: PBMCs or a T cell subset sorted from them (not recorded which). The CDR3 spells CASSLAADRSYEQYF. For the CDR3, the DNA is TGTGCCAGCAGCTTAGCCGCAGACCGCTCCTACGAGCAGTACTTC. The full variable domain, completed using reference TRBV11-2 and TRBJ2-7, is EAGVAQSPRYKIIEKRQSVAFWCNPISGHATLYWYQQILGQGPKLLIQFQNNGVVDDSQLPKDRFSAERLKGVDSTLKIQPAKLEDSAVYLCASSLAADRSYEQYFGPGTRLTVT.